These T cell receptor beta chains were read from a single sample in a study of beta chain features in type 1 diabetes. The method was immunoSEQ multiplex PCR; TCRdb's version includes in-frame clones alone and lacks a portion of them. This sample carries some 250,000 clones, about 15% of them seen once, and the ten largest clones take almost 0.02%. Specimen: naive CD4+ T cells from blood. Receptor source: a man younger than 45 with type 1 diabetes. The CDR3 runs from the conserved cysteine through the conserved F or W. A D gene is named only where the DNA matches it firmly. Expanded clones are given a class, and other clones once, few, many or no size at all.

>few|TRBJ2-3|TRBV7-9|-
CASGGSGTPDTQYF
TGTGCCAGCGGGGGCAGCGGGACCCCAGATACGCAGTATTTT
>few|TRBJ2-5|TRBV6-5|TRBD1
CASSYSGQGARETQYF
TGTGCCAGCAGTTACTCGGGACAGGGGGCGAGAGAGACCCAGTACTTC
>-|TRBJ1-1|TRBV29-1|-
CSVGAQMNTEAFF
TGCAGCGTTGGCGCACAGATGAACACTGAAGCTTTCTTT
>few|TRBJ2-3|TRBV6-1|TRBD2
CASRAGRVGTDTQYF
TGTGCCAGCAGGGCCGGGAGGGTGGGCACAGATACGCAGTATTTT
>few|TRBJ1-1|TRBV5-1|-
CASSLGPGAEAFF
TGCGCCAGCAGCTTGGGCCCCGGAGCTGAAGCTTTCTTT
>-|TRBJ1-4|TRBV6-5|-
CASSRTGNEKLFF
TGTGCCAGCAGTAGAACAGGGAACGAAAAACTGTTTTTT
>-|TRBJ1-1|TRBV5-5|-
CASSLALGPTLLNTEAFF
TGTGCCAGCAGCTTGGCACTTGGGCCTACACTCTTGAACACTGAAGCTTTCTTT
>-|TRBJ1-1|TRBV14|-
CASSQVRDTEAFF
TGTGCCAGCAGCCAAGTCCGGGACACTGAAGCTTTCTTT
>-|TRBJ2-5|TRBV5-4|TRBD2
CASSLDLAGGQETQYF
TGTGCCAGCAGCTTGGATCTAGCGGGGGGCCAAGAGACCCAGTACTTC
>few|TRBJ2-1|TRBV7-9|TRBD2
CASSLMLAGGNEQFF
TGTGCCAGCAGCTTAATGCTAGCGGGGGGGAATGAGCAGTTCTTC
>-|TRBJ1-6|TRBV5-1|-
CASSVGRSDSPLHF
TGCGCCAGCAGCGTGGGCCGCTCGGATTCACCCCTCCACTTT
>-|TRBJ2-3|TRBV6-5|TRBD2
CASSSGTSGSADTQYF
TGTGCCAGCAGTTCCGGGACTAGCGGGAGTGCAGATACGCAGTATTTT
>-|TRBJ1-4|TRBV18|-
CASSPRDNRGKLFF
TGTGCCAGCTCACCTAGGGACAACCGGGGAAAACTGTTTTTT
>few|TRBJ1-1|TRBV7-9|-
CASSLDGWNTEAFF
TGTGCCAGCAGCTTAGATGGCTGGAACACTGAAGCTTTCTTT
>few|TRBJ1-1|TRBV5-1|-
CASSLLNSVAFF
TGCGCCAGCAGCTTGCTAAACAGTGTAGCTTTCTTT
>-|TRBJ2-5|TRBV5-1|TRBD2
CASSPGLEETQYF
TGCGCCAGCAGCCCCGGACTAGAGGAGACCCAGTACTTC
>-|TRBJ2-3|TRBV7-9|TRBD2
CASSLVSGGFTDTQYF
TGTGCCAGCAGCTTAGTCAGCGGGGGCTTCACAGATACGCAGTATTTT
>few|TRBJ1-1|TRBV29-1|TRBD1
CSVNRDSRMNTEAFF
TGCAGCGTCAACCGGGACAGCCGTATGAACACTGAAGCTTTCTTT
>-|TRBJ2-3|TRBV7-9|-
CASSDGTSTDTQYF
TGTGCCAGCAGCGACGGGACTAGCACAGATACGCAGTATTTT
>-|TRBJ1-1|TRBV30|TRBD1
CAWTNLGQGNAFF
TGTGCCTGGACCAATCTCGGACAGGGTAATGCTTTCTTT
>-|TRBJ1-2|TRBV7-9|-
CASSPRDYGYTF
TGTGCCAGCAGCCCCCGGGATTATGGCTACACCTTC
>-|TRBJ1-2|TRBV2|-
CASGGNLYGYTF
TGTGCCAGCGGGGGGAACCTCTATGGCTACACCTTC
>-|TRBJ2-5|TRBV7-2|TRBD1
CASSLEGQGWETQYF
TGTGCCAGCAGCTTAGAGGGACAGGGATGGGAGACCCAGTACTTC
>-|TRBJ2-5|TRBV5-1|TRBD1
CASSDGQGRQETQYF
TGCGCCAGCAGCGACGGACAGGGGAGACAAGAGACCCAGTACTTC
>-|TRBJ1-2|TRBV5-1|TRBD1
CASSAGTGGYYGYTF
TGCGCCAGCAGCGCAGGGACAGGAGGGTACTATGGCTACACCTTC
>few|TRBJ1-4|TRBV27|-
CASSTTAGKLFF
TGTGCCAGCAGTACCACAGCAGGAAAACTGTTTTTT
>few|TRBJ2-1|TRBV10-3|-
CAISGLLDNEQFF
TGTGCCATCAGTGGATTACTAGACAATGAGCAGTTCTTC
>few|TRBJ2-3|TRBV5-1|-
CASRLDGSTDTQYF
TGCGCCAGCAGACTAGACGGGAGCACAGATACGCAGTATTTT
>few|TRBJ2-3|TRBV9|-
CASSVQYGADTQYF
TGTGCCAGCAGCGTACAGTACGGGGCAGATACGCAGTATTTT
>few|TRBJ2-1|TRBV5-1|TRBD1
CASSLDVSGGVYNEQFF
TGCGCCAGCAGCTTGGATGTGTCAGGGGGCGTTTACAATGAGCAGTTCTTC
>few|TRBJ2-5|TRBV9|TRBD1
CASSVEQGTLPETQYF
TGTGCCAGCAGCGTAGAACAGGGGACCCTTCCAGAGACCCAGTACTTC
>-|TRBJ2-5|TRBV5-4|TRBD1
CASSSGTGSETQYF
TGTGCCAGCAGCTCCGGGACAGGGTCAGAGACCCAGTACTTC
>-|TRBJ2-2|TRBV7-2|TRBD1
CASSFDRGNTGELFF
TGTGCCAGCAGCTTCGACAGGGGCAACACCGGGGAGCTGTTTTTT
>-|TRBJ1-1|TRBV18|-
CASSPTAQSEAFF
TGTGCCAGCTCACCAACAGCACAATCTGAAGCTTTCTTT
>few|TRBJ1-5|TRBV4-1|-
CASSHPGIGNQPQHF
TGCGCCAGCAGCCACCCCGGGATTGGCAATCAGCCCCAGCATTTT
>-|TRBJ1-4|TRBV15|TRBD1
CATSRAQKGAGEKLFF
TGTGCCACCAGCAGGGCCCAGAAGGGGGCAGGTGAAAAACTGTTTTTT
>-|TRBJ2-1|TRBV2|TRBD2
CASIGTSPYNEQFF
TGTGCCAGCATCGGGACTAGCCCGTACAATGAGCAGTTCTTC
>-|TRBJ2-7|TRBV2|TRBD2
CASSGAPTSAHEQYF
TGTGCCAGCAGTGGGGCCCCTACTAGCGCACACGAGCAGTACTTC
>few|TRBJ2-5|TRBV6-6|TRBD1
CASSYWRRGRETQYF
TGTGCCAGCAGTTATTGGCGCAGGGGGAGAGAGACCCAGTACTTC
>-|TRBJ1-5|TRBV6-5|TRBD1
CASSTEGDRRQHF
TGTGCCAGCAGTACCGAGGGGGACAGACGGCAGCATTTT
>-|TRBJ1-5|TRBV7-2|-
CASSRLRGQPQHF
TGTGCCAGCAGCCGTCTCCGAGGCCAGCCCCAGCATTTT
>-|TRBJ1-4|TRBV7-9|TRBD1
CASSLGWTGGGRAEKLFF
TGTGCCAGCAGCTTAGGTTGGACAGGAGGGGGACGAGCTGAAAAACTGTTTTTT
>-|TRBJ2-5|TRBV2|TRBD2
CASSMGGDTKETQYF
TGTGCCAGCAGCATGGGAGGGGATACCAAAGAGACCCAGTACTTC
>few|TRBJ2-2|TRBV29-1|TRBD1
CSVLGQGAIGELFF
TGCAGCGTTTTGGGACAGGGGGCCATCGGGGAGCTGTTTTTT
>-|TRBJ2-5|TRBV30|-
CAWSPSQETQYF
TGTGCCTGGAGCCCGTCTCAAGAGACCCAGTACTTC
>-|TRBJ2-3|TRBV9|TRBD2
CASSVGTSGDTDTQYF
TGTGCCAGCAGCGTGGGGACTAGCGGTGACACAGATACGCAGTATTTT
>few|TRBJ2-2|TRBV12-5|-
CASGFPTSQVNTGELFF
TGTGCTAGTGGTTTCCCAACCAGCCAGGTTAACACCGGGGAGCTGTTTTTT
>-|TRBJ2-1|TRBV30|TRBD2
CAWSLAGYRNEQFF
TGTGCCTGGAGCCTAGCGGGATACCGCAATGAGCAGTTCTTC